The T cell receptor (beta chain) described here comes from a study of sequential checkpoint blockade in melanoma. Study-wide background: Patients were randomized 1:1 to nivolumab-then-ipilimumab or ipilimumab-then-nivolumab first-line.

Clones were read by immunoSEQ multiplex PCR, and TCRdb kept only the in-frame ones, dropping some. Of about 29,000 clones listed, 70% to 80% are singletons. The CDR3 extends over 13 amino acids. Germline CDR1 reads MNHNY; CDR2 reads SVGAGI (reference sequence). V lost 6 bases and J 3 bases, leaving 9 bases between the germline ends. Treatment reported: randomized to nivolumab then ipilimumab (arm A) or the reverse (arm B). The clonotype comes from a human donor with melanoma. The sample was CD8+ T cells sorted from blood (inferred from file names), taken from a patient given nivolumab and ipilimumab in sequence. J is TRBJ2-1 and V is TRBV6-6; no reliable D call. The CDR3 sequence is CASSPNLYNEQFF. Written as DNA, the CDR3 is TGTGCCAGCAGCCCTAACCTCTACAATGAGCAGTTCTTC.